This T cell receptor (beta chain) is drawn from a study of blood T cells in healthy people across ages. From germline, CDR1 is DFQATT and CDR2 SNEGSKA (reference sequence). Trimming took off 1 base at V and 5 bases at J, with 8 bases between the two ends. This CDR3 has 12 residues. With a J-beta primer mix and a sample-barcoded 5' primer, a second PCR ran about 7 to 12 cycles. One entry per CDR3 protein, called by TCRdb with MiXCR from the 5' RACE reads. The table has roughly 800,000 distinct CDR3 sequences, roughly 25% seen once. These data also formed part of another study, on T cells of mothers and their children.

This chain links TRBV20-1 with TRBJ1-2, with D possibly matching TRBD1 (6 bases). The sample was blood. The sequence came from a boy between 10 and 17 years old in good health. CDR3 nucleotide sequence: TGCAGTGCTAGAGGACAGGAGTATGGCTACACCTTC. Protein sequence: CSARGQEYGYTF.